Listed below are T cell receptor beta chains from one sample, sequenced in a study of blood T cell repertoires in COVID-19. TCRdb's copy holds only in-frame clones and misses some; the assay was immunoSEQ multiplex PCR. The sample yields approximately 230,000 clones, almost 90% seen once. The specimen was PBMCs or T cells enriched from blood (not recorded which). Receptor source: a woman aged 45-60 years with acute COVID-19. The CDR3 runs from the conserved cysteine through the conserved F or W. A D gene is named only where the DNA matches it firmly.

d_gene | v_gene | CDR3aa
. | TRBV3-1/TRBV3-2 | CASSQGTRGQSYGYTF
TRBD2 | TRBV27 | CASSSGTSAYEQYF
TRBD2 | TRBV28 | CASNPTSGTPKNIQYF
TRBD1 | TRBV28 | CASSLIDRDENEQFF
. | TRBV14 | CASSPRPNKRRATGELFF
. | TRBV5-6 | CASSLGRDQPQHF
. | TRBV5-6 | CASSPQGIGGNYNEQFF
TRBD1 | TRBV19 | CASRVQGGSGNQPQHF
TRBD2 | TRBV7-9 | CASSLMGLASSTDTQYF
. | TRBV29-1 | CSTAEAEGTSEYF
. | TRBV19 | CASSIDLGSWYSNQPQHF
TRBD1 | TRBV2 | CAGSGTGAVSTF
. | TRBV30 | CAWSRAATGANVLTF
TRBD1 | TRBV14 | CASSQTGGAYNEQFF
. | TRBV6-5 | CASSYGAGRMNTEAFF
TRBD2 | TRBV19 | CASSIQGGHNEQFF
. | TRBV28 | CASRDPGQSREQYF
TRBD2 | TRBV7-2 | CASSLLAGVGYEQYF
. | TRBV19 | CASTMRQGRVGELFF
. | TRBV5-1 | CASSSYSGEGYGYTF
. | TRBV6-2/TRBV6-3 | CASSYGAAVPYEQYF
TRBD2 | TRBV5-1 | CASSLGTSGSYEQYF
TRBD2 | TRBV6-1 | CASSEQGLGFGDEQYF
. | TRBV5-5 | CASSLPGKGGYTF
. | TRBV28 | CASRPRPGLQPQHF
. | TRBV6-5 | CASSYDEGHGYTF
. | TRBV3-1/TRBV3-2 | CASSTTQAGNEQFF
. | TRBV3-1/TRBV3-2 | CASSPRDRGSDEQYF
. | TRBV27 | CASSFSWAFNQPQHF
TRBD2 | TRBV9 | CASSVEALAGGNEQFF
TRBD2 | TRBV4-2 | CASSQVGTSGRGAYNEQFF
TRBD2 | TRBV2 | CASTGGTIHEQFF
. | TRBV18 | CASSPQGTNYGYTF
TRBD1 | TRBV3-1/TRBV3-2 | CASSLVGDRADYGYTF
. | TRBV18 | CASSPPTQETQYF
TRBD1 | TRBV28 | CASRGTGWNYGYTF
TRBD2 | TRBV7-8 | CASSLGVLADTPGSYNEQFF
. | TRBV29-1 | CSVVQRASSYEQYF
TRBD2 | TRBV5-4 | CASSLIAGDYTQYF
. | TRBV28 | CASSFSTGSKKLFF
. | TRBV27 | CASSPRCRRCTYEQYF
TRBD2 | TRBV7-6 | CASSLWGLGEETQYF
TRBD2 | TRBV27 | CASRTIAGNSYNEQFF
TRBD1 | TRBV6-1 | CASSDRGQGDGSPLHF
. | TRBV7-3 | CASSLTAGPSGANVLTF
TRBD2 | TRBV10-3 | CAIRRGLAAQETQYF
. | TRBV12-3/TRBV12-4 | CASSLRADSPLHF
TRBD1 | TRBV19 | CASSFQGQGGGEQYF
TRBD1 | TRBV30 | CAWKQGLGEKLFF
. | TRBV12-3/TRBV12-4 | CASSHQGGETQYF
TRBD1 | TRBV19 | CASDDRGATGELFF
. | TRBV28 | CASRGGVYQPQHF
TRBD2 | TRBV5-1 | CASSSGTSGREQYF
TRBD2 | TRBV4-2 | CASSHGLAGASTDTQYF
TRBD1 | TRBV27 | CASSDYDRGSNQPQHF
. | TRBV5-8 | CASSPGRNTIYF
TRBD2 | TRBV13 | CASSLHSGRAVYEQYF
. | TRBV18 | CASSRQEGRATEAFF